The source of this T cell receptor (beta chain) is a study of T cells expressing NK-cell markers. About the research overall: In sorted CD3+CD56+NKG2C+, CD3+CD56+NKG2C- and CD3+CD56-NKG2C+ T cells, TCR beta repertoires were obtained.

Researchers built TCR beta cDNA using 5'RACE template switching with UMIs. TCRdb reprocessed the 5' RACE reads; each CDR3 protein has one entry and no DNA is given. Seen in this sample are some 460,000 distinct CDR3 sequences; the ten most common clones hold 1.4%. CDR1 and CDR2 (germline): DFQATT, SNEGSKA (reference sequence). The CDR3 is 16 amino acids. The chain links TRBV20-1 to TRBJ2-5; TCRdb picks TRBD2, but there is no DNA to check that call. This receptor was obtained from a woman between 50 and 59 years old in good health. Sequencing was performed on blood T cells: a sorted CD56 or NKG2C T cell subset, CD4+ or CD8+ T cells, or bulk PBMC T cells (not recorded which). CDR3 sequence reads: CSARDPLTSGSETQYF.